This paragraph covers one T cell receptor (beta chain) sequence. Which antigen it targets is not known. The read ends 3 residues early relative to the CDR3; the germline J gene fills the gap. These data are taken from a study of T cells in women clearing cervical HPV infection listed by TCRdb under 2018. In terms of the full investigation: Cases were about 25 women with histologically confirmed HPV16-related CIN3 or worse, including a couple of invasive cancers. The controls were 25 to 30 women whose single incident HPV16 infection cleared within 12 months with no development of precancer or cancer. Among cases, blood sampling came a median of 149 days after lesion detection, with an interquartile range of roughly 85 to 200 days. As quality controls, five blinded duplicates were added to each group, bringing the total to roughly 60 samples made up of some 50 participants and some 10 replicates. Cases had a median age of 34 years and controls had a median age of approximately 40, with no significant differences in baseline characteristics. Since only a few of the women had HLA typing available, the possibility that HLA type was acting as a confounder could not be ruled out. Cases and controls were matched on age within five years and on year of sample collection. Nested within Costa Rica's Guanacaste HPV Natural History Study, an exploratory proof-of-principle case-control study compared TCR repertoires across cervical HPV16 outcomes. Blood from cases was drawn at the visit where the lesion was first identified, while blood from controls was drawn once the infection was no longer detected. In the parent cohort, some 10,000 women aged 18 or older were enrolled in Guanacaste, Costa Rica, during about 1993 to 1994 and were followed for 6 to 7 years. The paper's findings and limits, for the study overall: The cross-sectional design could not show whether the associations came before the infection or were a result of it, and neither effector/memory subsets nor HPV-specific T cells were isolated. Cases were distinguished from controls with an estimated AUC of about 0.78 by random forest classifiers combining richness and V gene abundances. Cases had lower TRBV6-7 relative abundance than controls (about 0.1% versus 0.15%; Bonferroni P = 0.0008). Across sequencing depths, CIN3+ cases showed significantly higher TCR repertoire richness than controls, but evenness did not differ between the groups. T-cell numbers per sample were unknown, so richness differences could reflect varying T-cell content rather than repertoire biology.

The immunoSEQ assay used multiplex PCR to amplify TCR beta CDR3 regions from an average of around 1,200 ng of genomic DNA per sample. Primer bias was corrected in the assay by using a complete synthetic TCR repertoire to establish an amplification baseline. The amplicons were sequenced on the Illumina platform. The study's own analysis went as follows. Sequence errors were corrected by clustering with frequency ratios and a modified nearest-neighbor algorithm, and the sequences were then analyzed in the immunoSEQ Analyzer using IMGT gene definitions. At each rarefaction depth, TCR richness and evenness were averaged over 20 rarefaction repeats, and samples with fewer sequences than the depth were excluded. Wilcoxon rank sum tests with FDR correction were used to compare relative abundances of V, D and J genes between the groups. Blinded duplicates gave an intraclass correlation of around 95% for TCR richness and an average of about 76% across some 62 gene segments. Here the immuneACCESS table is served through TCRdb, limited to in-frame sequences with V and J called. Missing clones are a known gap in these copies; in checked studies unresolved V genes cover under half, and the rest lacks a known reason. V and J calls and clone size are as listed in that table; D and trimming were resolved from the DNA. The data table for this sample lists roughly 45,000 clones. The ten largest clones add up to approximately 0.98% of the sample.

V and J are truncated by 3 bases and 6 bases respectively, leaving an intervening sequence of 25 bases. From the germline V gene, CDR1 is SGHDN and CDR2 is FVKESK. The CDR3, cysteine through phenylalanine, is 18 amino acids long. Of the CDR3's DNA, 45 bases were read; they are in frame from base 1. Every participant had a single incident cervical HPV16 infection, and prevalent HPV16 infections were excluded. Cervical HPV DNA was detected with MY09/MY11 PCR, and genotyping was done by dot-blot hybridization. Approximately 15 mL of heparinized blood were centrifuged, and the buffy coat was aliquoted, frozen at -30°C, then stored at -80°C. Genomic DNA was extracted from buffy coat specimens using QIAGEN kits.

This TCR came from a woman aged 18 to 75 with a cervical HPV16 infection that either progressed to CIN3+ or cleared (not recorded which). The sequenced material came from blood buffy coat. The chain is encoded by TRBV14 joined to TRBJ2-3, with TRBD2 tentatively as D gene (6 bases match). The part of the CDR3 DNA that was read is TGTGCCAGCAGCCATGCTTCAGGGCGGGGCGGTAGTCCCGATACG. The encoded protein is CASSHASGRGGSPDT. The entire CDR3 protein reads CASSHASGRGGSPDTQYF.